The clone carrying this TCR beta chain was seen a few times. Its antigen is unknown. There are 15 residues in the CDR3. Germline-derived CDR1 and CDR2 are DFQATT and SNEGSKA (reference sequence). V lost 2 bases and J lost 1, with 12 bases in between. Together with a sample-barcoded 5' primer, a J-beta primer mix was included in a second PCR lasting roughly 6 to 12 cycles. Each sample yielded at least 2.5 million CDR3-containing paired-end reads. TCRdb fed the 5' RACE reads into MiXCR, producing one record per CDR3 protein. Here the sample spans about 650,000 distinct CDR3 sequences, about 51% being singletons. Every sample yielded at least 6.5 million isolated PBMCs. This record comes from a study of blood T cells in healthy people across ages. Study background: Per two T cells, template switching captured roughly one barcoded beta molecule.

Study-level points and caveats: A strong correlation between TCR beta diversity and naive T cell percentage was seen.

This chain connects TRBV20-1 to TRBJ2-4, with D uncertain. This TCR derives from a woman of 80 years or more in good health. Source material: blood. The CDR3, as DNA: TGCAGTGCTAGAAATGGGTTGGGGGCCAAAAACATTCAGTACTTC. It specifies CSARNGLGAKNIQYF.